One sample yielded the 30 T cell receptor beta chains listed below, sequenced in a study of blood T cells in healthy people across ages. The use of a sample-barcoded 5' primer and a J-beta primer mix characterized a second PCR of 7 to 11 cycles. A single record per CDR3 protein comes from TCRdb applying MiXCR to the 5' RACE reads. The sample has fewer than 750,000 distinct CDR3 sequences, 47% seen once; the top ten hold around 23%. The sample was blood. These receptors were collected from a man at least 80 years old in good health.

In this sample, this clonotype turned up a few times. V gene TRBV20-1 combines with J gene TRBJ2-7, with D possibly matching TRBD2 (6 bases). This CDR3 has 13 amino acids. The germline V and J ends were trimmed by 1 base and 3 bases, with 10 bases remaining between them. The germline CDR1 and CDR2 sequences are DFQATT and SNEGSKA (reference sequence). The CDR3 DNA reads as TGCAGTGCTAGAGGTCCCGGGGGCTACGAGCAGTACTTC. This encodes CSARGPGGYEQYF.

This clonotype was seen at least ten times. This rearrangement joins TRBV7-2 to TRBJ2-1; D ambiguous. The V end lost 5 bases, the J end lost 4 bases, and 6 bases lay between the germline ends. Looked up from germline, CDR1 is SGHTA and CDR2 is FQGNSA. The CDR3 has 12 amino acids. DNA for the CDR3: TGTGCCAGCAGCCTCTCATACAATGAGCAGTTCTTC. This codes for CASSLSYNEQFF.

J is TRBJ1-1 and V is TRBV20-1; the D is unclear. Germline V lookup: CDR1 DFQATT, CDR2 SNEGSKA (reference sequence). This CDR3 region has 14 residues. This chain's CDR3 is CSPLWPSTGTEAFF. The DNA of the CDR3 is TGCAGCCCCCTTTGGCCCAGCACTGGGACTGAAGCTTTCTTT.

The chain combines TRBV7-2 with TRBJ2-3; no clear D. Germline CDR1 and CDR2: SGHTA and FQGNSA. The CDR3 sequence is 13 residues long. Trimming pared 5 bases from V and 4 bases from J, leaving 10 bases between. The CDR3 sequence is CASSILLADTQYF. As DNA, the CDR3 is TGTGCCAGCAGCATACTGTTAGCAGATACGCAGTATTTT. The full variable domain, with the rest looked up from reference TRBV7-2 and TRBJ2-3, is GAGVSQSPSNKVTEKGKDVELRCDPISGHTALYWYRQSLGQGLEFLIYFQGNSAPDKSGLPSDRFSAERTGGSVSTLTIQRTQQEDSAVYLCASSILLADTQYFGPGTRLTVL.

The DNA for the CDR3 is TGTGCCAGCCGAGGGACAGAAGCTAACTATGGCTACACCTTC. The encoded protein is CASRGTEANYGYTF. The chain links TRBV7-2 to TRBJ1-2; 7 nucleotides agree with TRBD1. The V and J ends lost 8 bases and 0 bases, in that order; junction bases with no gene match: 6. The germline V gene has CDR1 SGHTA and CDR2 FQGNSA. The length of the CDR3 is 14 residues. The full variable domain, rest sourced from reference TRBV7-2 and TRBJ1-2, is GAGVSQSPSNKVTEKGKDVELRCDPISGHTALYWYRQSLGQGLEFLIYFQGNSAPDKSGLPSDRFSAERTGGSVSTLTIQRTQQEDSAVYLCASRGTEANYGYTFGSGTRLTVV.

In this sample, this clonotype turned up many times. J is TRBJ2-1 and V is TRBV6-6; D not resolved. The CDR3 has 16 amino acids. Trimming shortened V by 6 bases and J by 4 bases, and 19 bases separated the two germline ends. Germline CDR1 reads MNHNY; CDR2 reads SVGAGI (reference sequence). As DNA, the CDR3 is TGTGCCAGCAGCCAATCGTTCCGCCAGACTTACAATGAGCAGTTCTTC. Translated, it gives CASSQSFRQTYNEQFF.

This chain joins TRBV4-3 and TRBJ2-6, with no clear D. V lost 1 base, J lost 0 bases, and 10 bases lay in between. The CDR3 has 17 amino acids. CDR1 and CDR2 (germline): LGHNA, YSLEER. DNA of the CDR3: TGCGCCAGCAGCCAAGTCTCAGATTCCTCTGGGGCCAACGTCCTGACTTTC. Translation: CASSQVSDSSGANVLTF.

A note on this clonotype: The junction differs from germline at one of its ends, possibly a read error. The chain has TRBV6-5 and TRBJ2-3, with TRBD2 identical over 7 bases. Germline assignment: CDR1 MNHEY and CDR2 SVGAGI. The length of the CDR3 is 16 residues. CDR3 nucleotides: TGTGCCGGCAGATCACTGGGTGGCGGGAGACCAGATACGCAGTATTTT. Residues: CAGRSLGGGRPDTQYF.

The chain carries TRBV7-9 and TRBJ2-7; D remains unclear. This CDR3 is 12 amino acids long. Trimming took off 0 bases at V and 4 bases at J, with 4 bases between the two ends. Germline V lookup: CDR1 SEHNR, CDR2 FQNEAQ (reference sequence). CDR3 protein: CASSLALYEQYF. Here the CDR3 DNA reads TGTGCCAGCAGCTTAGCGTTGTACGAGCAGTACTTC. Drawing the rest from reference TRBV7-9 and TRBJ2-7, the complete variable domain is DTGVSQNPRHKITKRGQNVTFRCDPISEHNRLYWYRQTLGQGPEFLTYFQNEAQLEKSRLLSDRFSAERPKGSFSTLEIQRTEQGDSAMYLCASSLALYEQYFGPGTRLTVT.

This CDR3 reads CASSDRAGGRGWQFF. The CDR3 nucleotides are TGTGCCAGCAGTGACAGGGCGGGAGGCCGTGGATGGCAGTTCTTC. The chain recombines TRBV6-1 with TRBJ2-1; 8 nucleotides line up with TRBD2. The germline V gene has CDR1 MNHNS and CDR2 SASEGT. The V and J ends lost 3 bases and 12 bases, in that order; junction bases with no gene match: 13. This CDR3 region has 15 residues.

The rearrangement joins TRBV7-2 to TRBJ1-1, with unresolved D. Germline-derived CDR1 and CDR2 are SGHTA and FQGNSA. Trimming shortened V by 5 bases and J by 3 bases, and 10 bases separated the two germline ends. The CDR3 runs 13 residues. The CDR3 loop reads CASSPRQYTEAFF. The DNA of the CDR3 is TGTGCCAGCAGCCCCCGGCAGTACACTGAAGCTTTCTTT.

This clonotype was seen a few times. The CDR3 nucleotides are TGTGCCAGCAGTTACTTTACCGGGACAGGGTACCCCAATGAGCAGTACTTC. This codes for CASSYFTGTGYPNEQYF. This chain uses TRBV6-5 with TRBJ2-7, with TRBD1 matching 9 bases. The CDR3 loop spans 17 amino acids. Trimming at V came to 1 base and at J to 7 bases, leaving 14 bases not matched to a gene. Germline V gives CDR1 MNHEY, CDR2 SVGAGI.

The CDR3 reads CASGSGTATDTQYF. CDR3 DNA: TGTGCCAGCGGTTCCGGGACAGCCACAGATACGCAGTATTTT. The chain has TRBV9 and TRBJ2-3; 7 bases match TRBD1. J was trimmed by 2 bases and V by 7 bases; bases with no gene match: 7. Per the germline V gene, CDR1 is SGDLS and CDR2 is YYNGEE. The CDR3 has 14 residues.

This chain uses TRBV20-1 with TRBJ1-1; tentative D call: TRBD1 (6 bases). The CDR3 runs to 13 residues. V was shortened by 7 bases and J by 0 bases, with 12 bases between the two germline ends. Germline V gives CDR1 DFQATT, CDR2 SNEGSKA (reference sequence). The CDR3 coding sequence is TGCAGTGAAGCGGGACAACTGAACACTGAAGCTTTCTTT. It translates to CSEAGQLNTEAFF.

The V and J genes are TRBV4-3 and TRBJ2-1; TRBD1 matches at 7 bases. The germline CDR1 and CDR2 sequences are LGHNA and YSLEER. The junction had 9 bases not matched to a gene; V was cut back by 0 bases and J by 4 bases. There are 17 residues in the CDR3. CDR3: CASSQDLGQGVYNEQFF. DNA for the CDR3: TGCGCCAGCAGCCAAGATCTAGGGCAGGGGGTATACAATGAGCAGTTCTTC.

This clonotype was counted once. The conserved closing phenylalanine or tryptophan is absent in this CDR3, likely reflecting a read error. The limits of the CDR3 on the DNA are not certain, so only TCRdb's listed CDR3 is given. The CDR3 loop reads CASSQEGTGLSY. The chain uses TRBV4-1 and TRBJ2-4; TRBD1 is taken as the D call from the table, unchecked against the DNA. From its first to its last residue, the CDR3 has 12 amino acids. Germline CDR1 MGHRA, CDR2 YSYEKL.

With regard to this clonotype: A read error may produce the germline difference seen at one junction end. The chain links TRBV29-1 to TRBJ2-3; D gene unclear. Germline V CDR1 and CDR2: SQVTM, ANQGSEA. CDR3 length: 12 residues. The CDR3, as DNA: TGCAGCGCCGACACGAGCACAGAGACGCAGTATTTT. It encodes CSADTSTETQYF.

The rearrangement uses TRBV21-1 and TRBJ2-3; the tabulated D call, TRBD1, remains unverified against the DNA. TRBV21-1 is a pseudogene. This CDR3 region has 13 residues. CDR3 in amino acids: CASSPLPPDTQYF. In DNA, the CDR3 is TGTGCCAGCAGCCCGCTCCCCCCAGATACGCAGTATTTT.

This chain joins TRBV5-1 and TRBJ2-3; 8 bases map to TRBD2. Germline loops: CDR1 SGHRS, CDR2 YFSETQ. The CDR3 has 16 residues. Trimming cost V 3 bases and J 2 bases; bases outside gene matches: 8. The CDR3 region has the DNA TGCGCCAGCAGCTACCTGACTAGCGAGAACACAGATACGCAGTATTTT. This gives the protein CASSYLTSENTDTQYF. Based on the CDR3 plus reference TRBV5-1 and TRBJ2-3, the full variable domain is KAGVTQTPRYLIKTRGQQVTLSCSPISGHRSVSWYQQTPGQGLQFLFEYFSETQRNKGNFPGRFSGRQFSNSRSEMNVSTLELGDSALYLCASSYLTSENTDTQYFGPGTRLTVL.

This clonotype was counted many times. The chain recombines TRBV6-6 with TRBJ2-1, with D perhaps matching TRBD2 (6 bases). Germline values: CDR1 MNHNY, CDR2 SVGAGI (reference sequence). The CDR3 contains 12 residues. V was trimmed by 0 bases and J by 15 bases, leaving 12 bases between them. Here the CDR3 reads CASSYSSGSAFF. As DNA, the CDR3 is TGTGCCAGCAGTTACTCGTCCGGGAGCGCGTTCTTC.

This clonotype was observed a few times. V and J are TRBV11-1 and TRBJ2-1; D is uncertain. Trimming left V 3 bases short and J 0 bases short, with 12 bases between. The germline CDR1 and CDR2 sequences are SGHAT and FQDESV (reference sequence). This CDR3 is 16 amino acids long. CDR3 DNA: TGTGCCAGCAGCTTGAGAGCCCAAAGCTCCTACAATGAGCAGTTCTTC. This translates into CASSLRAQSSYNEQFF.

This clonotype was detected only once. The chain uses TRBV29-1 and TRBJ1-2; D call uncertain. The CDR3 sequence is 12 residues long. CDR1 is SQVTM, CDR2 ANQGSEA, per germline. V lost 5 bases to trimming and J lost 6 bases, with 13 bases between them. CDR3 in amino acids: CSVYETEDGYTF. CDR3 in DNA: TGCAGCGTTTACGAGACCGAGGATGGCTACACCTTC.

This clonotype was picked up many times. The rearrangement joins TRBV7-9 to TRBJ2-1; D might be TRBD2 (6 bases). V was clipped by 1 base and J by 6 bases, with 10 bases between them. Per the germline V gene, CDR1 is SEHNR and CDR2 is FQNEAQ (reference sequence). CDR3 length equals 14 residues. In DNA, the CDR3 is TGTGCCAGCAGCTTAGGGGACTGGCTCAATGAGCAGTTCTTC. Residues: CASSLGDWLNEQFF.

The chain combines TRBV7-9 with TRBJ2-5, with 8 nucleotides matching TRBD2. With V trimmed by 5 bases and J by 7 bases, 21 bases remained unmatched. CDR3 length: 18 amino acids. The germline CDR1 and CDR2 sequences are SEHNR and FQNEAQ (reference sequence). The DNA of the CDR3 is TGTGCCAGCAGCGCACGACTCGGACTAGCACGTGGGGGAAGGACCCAGTACTTC. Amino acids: CASSARLGLARGGRTQYF. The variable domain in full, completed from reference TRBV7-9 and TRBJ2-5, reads DTGVSQNPRHKITKRGQNVTFRCDPISEHNRLYWYRQTLGQGPEFLTYFQNEAQLEKSRLLSDRFSAERPKGSFSTLEIQRTEQGDSAMYLCASSARLGLARGGRTQYFGPGTRLLVL.

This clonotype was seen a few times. CDR3 amino acids: CAWQIGDLRGMNTEAFF. The CDR3 DNA reads as TGTGCCTGGCAGATTGGGGACTTACGGGGGATGAACACTGAAGCTTTCTTT. The rearrangement links TRBV30 to TRBJ1-1, with D tentatively TRBD1 (5 bases). The V and J ends lost 5 bases and 0 bases respectively, with 22 bases between them. Germline CDR1 is GTSNPN and CDR2 is SVGIG (reference sequence). The CDR3 sequence is 17 residues long. The variable domain in full, completed from reference TRBV30 and TRBJ1-1, reads SQTIHQWPATLVQPVGSPLSLECTVEGTSNPNLYWYRQAAGRGLQLLFYSVGIGQISSEVPQNLSASRPQDRQFILSSKKLLLSDSGFYLCAWQIGDLRGMNTEAFFGQGTRLTVV.

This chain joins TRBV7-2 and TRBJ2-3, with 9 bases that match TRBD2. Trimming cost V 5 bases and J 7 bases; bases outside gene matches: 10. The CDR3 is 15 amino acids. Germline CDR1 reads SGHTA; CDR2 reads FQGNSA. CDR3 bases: TGTGCCAGCAGCCCGCGGGGGGGCGTAATATATACGCAGTATTTT. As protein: CASSPRGGVIYTQYF.

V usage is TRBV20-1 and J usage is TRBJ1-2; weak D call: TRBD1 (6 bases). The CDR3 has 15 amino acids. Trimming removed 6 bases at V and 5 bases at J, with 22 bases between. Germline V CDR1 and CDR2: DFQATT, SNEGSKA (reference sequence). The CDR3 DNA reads TGCAGTGCCGGGACATGGGCCTCACTTCTTTATGGCTACACCTTC. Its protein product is CSAGTWASLLYGYTF.

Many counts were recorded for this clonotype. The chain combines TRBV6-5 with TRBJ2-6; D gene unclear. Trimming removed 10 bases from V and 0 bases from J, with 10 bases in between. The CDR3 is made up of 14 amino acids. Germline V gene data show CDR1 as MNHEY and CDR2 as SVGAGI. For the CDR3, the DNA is TGTGCCATCCGGGCCTCCTCTGGGGCCAACGTCCTGACTTTC. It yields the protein CAIRASSGANVLTF.

CDR3 amino acids: CVSGSISDEQYF. CDR3 coding DNA: TGTGTTAGCGGGAGCATCAGCGACGAGCAGTACTTC. The chain is built from TRBV28 and TRBJ2-7, with TRBD2 matching over 9 bases. Germline-derived CDR1 and CDR2 are MDHEN and SYDVKM. The CDR3 length is 12 residues.

CDR3 amino acids: CASNKGGGETQYF. Here the CDR3 DNA reads TGTGCCAGCAACAAGGGCGGGGGTGAGACCCAGTACTTC. The genes are TRBV11-2 and TRBJ2-5; 7 bases fit TRBD2. V trimming: 7 bases; J trimming: 5 bases; junction bases outside the gene matches: 7. Germline V gene data show CDR1 as SGHAT and CDR2 as FQNNGV. The CDR3 has 13 amino acids.